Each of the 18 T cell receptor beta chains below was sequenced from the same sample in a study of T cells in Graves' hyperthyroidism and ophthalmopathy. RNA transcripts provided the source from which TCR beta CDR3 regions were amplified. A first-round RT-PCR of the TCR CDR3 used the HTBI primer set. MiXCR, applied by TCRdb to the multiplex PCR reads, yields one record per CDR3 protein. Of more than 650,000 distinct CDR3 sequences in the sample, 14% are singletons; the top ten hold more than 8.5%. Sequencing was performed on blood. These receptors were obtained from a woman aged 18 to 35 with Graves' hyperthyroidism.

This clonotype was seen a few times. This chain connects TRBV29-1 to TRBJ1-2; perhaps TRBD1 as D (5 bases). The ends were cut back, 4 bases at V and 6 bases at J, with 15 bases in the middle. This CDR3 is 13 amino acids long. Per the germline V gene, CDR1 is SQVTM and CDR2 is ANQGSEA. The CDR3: CSVGGVGLHGYTF. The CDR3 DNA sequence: TGCAGCGTTGGGGGGGTGGGGTTGCATGGCTACACCTTC.

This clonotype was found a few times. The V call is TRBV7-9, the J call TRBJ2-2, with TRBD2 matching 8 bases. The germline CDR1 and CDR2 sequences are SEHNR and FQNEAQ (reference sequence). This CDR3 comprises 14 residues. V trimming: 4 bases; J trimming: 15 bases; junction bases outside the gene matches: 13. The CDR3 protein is CASSSSSAGGWMFF. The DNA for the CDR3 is TGTGCCAGCAGCTCTTCCTCCGCGGGAGGATGGATGTTTTTT. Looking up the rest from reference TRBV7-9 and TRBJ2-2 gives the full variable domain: DTGVSQNPRHKITKRGQNVTFRCDPISEHNRLYWYRQTLGQGPEFLTYFQNEAQLEKSRLLSDRFSAERPKGSFSTLEIQRTEQGDSAMYLCASSSSSAGGWMFFGEGSRLTVL.

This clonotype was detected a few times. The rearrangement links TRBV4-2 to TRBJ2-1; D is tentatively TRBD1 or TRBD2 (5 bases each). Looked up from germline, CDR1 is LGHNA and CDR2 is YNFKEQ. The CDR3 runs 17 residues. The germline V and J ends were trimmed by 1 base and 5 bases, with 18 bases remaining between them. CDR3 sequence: CASSQAVAEGRHNEQFF. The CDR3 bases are TGTGCCAGCAGCCAAGCCGTAGCAGAGGGGCGCCACAATGAGCAGTTCTTC.

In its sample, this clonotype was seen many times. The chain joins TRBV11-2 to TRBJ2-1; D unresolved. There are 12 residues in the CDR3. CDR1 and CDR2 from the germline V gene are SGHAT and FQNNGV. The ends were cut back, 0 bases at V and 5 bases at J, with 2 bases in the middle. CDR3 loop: CASSLDDNEQFF. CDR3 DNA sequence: TGTGCCAGCAGCTTAGACGACAATGAGCAGTTCTTC. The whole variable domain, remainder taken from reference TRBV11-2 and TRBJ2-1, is EAGVAQSPRYKIIEKRQSVAFWCNPISGHATLYWYQQILGQGPKLLIQFQNNGVVDDSQLPKDRFSAERLKGVDSTLKIQPAKLEDSAVYLCASSLDDNEQFFGPGTRLTVL.

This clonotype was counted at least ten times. DNA for the CDR3: TGTGCCAGCAGTCAAGTTGGGACAGGGTTCACAGATACGCAGTATTTT. Translating gives CASSQVGTGFTDTQYF. The chain combines TRBV12-3 or TRBV12-4 with TRBJ2-3; 9 bases map to TRBD1. The CDR3 sequence is 16 residues long. V shed 5 bases, J shed 2 bases, and the junction held 8 bases outside the gene matches.

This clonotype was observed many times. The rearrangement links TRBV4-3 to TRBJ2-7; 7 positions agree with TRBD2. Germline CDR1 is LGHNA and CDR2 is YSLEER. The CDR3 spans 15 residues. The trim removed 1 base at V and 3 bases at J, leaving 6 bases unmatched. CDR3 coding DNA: TGCGCCAGCAGCCAAGGGCTAGCGGATAACTACGAGCAGTACTTC. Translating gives CASSQGLADNYEQYF.

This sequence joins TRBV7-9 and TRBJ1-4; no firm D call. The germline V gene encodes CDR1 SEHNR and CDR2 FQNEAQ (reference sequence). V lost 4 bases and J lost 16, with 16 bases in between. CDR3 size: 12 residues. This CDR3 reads CASSSRTDRTFF. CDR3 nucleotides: TGTGCCAGCAGCTCCAGGACTGACCGAACGTTTTTT.

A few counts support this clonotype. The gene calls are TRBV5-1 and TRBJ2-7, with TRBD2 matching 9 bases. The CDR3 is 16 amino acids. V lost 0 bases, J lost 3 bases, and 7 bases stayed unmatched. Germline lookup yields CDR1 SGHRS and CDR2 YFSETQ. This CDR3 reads CASSLGFSGRIYEQYF. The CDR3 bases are TGCGCCAGCAGCTTGGGGTTTAGCGGGAGAATCTACGAGCAGTACTTC.

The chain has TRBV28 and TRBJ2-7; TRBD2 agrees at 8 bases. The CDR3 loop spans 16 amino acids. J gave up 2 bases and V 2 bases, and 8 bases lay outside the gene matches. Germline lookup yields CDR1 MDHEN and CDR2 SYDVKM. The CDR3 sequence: CASSLGGSGAAYEQYF. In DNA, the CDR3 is TGTGCCAGCAGTTTAGGGGGTAGCGGGGCCGCCTACGAGCAGTACTTC.

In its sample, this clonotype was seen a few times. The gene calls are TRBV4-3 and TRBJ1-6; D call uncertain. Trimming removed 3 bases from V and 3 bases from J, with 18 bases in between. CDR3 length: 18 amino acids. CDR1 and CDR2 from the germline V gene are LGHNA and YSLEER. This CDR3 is CASSQGSDPGGYNSPLHF. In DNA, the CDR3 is TGCGCCAGCAGCCAGGGCTCCGACCCCGGAGGCTATAATTCACCCCTCCACTTT.

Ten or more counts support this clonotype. The CDR3 protein is CASSHETLGGSNTGELFF. DNA for the CDR3: TGTGCCAGCAGCCACGAGACCCTCGGGGGGTCGAACACCGGGGAGCTGTTTTTT. The genes are TRBV3-1 and TRBJ2-2; 7 bases align to TRBD2. The length of the CDR3 is 18 residues. V gave up 3 bases and J gave up 0 bases; unmatched junction bases: 10. CDR1 is LGHDT, CDR2 YNNKEL, per germline (reference sequence).

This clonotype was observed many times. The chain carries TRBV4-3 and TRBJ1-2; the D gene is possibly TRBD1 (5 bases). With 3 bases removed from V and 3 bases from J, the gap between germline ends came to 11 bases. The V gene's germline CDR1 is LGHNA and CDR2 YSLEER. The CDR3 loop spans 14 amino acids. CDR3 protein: CASSHLGQYYGYTF. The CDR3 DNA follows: TGCGCCAGCAGCCATCTGGGGCAGTACTATGGCTACACCTTC.

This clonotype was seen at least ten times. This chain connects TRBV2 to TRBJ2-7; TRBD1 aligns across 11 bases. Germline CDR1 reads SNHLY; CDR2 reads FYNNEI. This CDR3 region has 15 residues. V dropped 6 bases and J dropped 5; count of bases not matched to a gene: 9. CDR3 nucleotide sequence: TGTGCCAGCAGAAGCCGGGACAGGGGGGTCAACGAGCAGTACTTC. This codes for CASRSRDRGVNEQYF.

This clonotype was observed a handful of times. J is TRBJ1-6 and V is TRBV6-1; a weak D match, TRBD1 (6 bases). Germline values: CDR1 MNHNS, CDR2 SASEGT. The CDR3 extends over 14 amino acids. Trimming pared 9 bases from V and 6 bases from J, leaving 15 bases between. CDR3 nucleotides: TGTGCCAGTTATACCGGGGGGCCTAATTCACCCCTCCACTTT. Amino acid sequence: CASYTGGPNSPLHF.

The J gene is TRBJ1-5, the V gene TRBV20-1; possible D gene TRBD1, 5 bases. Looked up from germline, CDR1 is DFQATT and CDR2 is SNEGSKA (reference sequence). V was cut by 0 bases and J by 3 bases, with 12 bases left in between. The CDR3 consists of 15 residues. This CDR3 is CSARDKGALNQPQHF. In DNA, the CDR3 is TGCAGTGCTAGAGATAAAGGGGCCCTCAATCAGCCCCAGCATTTT.

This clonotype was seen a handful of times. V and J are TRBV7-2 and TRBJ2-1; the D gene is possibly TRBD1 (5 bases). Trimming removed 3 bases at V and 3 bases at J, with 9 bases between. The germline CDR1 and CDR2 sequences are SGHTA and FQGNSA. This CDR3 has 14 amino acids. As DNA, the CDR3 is TGTGCCAGCAGCTTCAGGGCCCGCTACAATGAGCAGTTCTTC. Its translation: CASSFRARYNEQFF. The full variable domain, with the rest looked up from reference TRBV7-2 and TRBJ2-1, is GAGVSQSPSNKVTEKGKDVELRCDPISGHTALYWYRQSLGQGLEFLIYFQGNSAPDKSGLPSDRFSAERTGGSVSTLTIQRTQQEDSAVYLCASSFRARYNEQFFGPGTRLTVL.

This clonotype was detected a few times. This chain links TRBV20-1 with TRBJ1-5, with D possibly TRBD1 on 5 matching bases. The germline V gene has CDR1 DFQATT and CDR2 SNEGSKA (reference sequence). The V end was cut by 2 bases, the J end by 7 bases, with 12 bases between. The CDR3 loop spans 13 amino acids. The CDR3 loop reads CSARLGVGQPQHF. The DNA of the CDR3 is TGCAGTGCTAGATTGGGGGTCGGGCAGCCCCAGCATTTT.

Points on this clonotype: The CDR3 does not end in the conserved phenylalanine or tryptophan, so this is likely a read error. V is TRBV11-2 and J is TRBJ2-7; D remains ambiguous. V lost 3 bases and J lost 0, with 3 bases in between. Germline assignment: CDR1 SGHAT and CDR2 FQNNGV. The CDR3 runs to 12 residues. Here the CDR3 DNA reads TGTGCCAGCAGCTTTCTCTCCTACGAGCAGTACTCC. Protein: CASSFLSYEQYS.